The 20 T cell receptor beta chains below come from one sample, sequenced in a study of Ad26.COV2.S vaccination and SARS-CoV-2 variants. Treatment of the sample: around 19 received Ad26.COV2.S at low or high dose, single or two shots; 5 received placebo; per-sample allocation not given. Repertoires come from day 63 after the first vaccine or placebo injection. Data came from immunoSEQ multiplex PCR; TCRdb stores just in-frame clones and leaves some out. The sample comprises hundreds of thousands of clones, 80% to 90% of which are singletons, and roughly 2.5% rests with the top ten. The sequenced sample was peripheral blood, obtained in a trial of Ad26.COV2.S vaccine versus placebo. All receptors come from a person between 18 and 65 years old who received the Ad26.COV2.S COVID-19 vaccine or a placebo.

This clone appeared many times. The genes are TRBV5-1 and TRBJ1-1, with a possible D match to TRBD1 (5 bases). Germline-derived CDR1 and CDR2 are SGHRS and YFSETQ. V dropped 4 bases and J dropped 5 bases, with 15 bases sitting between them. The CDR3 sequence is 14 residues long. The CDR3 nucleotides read TGCGCCAGCAGCCGGGGGTTGGTGCGGACTGAAGCTTTCTTT. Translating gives CASSRGLVRTEAFF.

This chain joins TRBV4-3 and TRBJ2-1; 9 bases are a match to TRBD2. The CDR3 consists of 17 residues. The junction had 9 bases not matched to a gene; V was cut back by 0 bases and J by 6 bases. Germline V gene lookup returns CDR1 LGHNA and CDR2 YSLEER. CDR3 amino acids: CASSQDPSGRFGNEQFF. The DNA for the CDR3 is TGCGCCAGCAGCCAAGATCCAAGCGGGAGGTTCGGCAATGAGCAGTTCTTC.

The chain's CDR3 is CASSRLGLAGLYEQYV. The CDR3 DNA sequence: TGCGCCAGCAGCCGGTTGGGGCTAGCGGGATTATACGAGCAGTACGTC. The J gene is TRBJ2-7, the V gene TRBV4-3; 9 bases map to TRBD2. Germline V gene sequence: CDR1 LGHNA, CDR2 YSLEER. V trimming: 4 bases; J trimming: 4 bases; junction bases outside the gene matches: 11. The CDR3 sequence is 16 residues long.

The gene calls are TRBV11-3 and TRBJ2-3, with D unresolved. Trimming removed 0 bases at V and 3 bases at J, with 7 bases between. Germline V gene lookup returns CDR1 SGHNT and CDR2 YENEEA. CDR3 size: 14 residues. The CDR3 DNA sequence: TGTGCCAGCAGCTTAGAGGCTGGGACAGATACGCAGTATTTT. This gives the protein CASSLEAGTDTQYF.

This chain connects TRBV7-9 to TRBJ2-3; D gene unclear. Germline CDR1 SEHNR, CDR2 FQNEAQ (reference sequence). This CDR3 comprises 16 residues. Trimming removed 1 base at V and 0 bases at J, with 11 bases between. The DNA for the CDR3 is TGTGCCAGCAGCTTAGTCTGGGCGGAAAGCACAGATACGCAGTATTTT. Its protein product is CASSLVWAESTDTQYF.

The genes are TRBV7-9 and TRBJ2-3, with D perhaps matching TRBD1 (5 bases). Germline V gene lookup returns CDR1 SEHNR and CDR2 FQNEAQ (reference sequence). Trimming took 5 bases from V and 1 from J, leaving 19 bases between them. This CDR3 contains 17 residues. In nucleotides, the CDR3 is TGTGCCAGCAGCCCTAACCTCAGGGATGAGGGCACAGATACGCAGTATTTT. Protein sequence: CASSPNLRDEGTDTQYF.

The CDR3 nucleotides read TGTGCCAGCAGCTTGTGGCCTCATTCACCCCTCCACTTT. Amino acid sequence: CASSLWPHSPLHF. J is TRBJ1-6 and V is TRBV5-5; D gene unclear. The germline V gene encodes CDR1 SGHKS and CDR2 YYEKEE (reference sequence). The CDR3 totals 13 residues. Trimming stripped 1 base from V and 8 bases from J, with 7 bases between.

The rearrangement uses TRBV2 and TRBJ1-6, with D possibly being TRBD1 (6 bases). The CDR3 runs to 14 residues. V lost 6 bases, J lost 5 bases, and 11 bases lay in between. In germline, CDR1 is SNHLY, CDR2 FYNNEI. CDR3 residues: CASSRQANNSPLHF. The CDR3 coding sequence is TGTGCCAGCAGCCGACAGGCGAATAATTCACCCCTCCACTTT.

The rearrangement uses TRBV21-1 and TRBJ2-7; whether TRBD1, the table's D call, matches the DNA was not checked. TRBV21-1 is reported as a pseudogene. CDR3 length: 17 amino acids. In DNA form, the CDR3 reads TGTGCCAGCAGCAAAGATCCGACAGGGGAACTAAATTACGAGCAGTACTTC. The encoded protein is CASSKDPTGELNYEQYF.

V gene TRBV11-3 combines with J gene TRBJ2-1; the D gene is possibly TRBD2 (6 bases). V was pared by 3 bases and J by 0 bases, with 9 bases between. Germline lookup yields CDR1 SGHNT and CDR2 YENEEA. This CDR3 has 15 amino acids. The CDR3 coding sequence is TGTGCCAGCAGCTTCCGGGGGAGCTCCTACAATGAGCAGTTCTTC. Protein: CASSFRGSSYNEQFF.

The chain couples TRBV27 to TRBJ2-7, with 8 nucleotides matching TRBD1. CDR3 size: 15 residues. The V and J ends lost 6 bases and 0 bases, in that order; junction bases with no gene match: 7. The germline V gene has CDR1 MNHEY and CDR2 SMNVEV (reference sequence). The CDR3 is CASSPGGPSSYEQYF. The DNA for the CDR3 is TGTGCCAGCAGCCCAGGGGGCCCGAGCTCCTACGAGCAGTACTTC.

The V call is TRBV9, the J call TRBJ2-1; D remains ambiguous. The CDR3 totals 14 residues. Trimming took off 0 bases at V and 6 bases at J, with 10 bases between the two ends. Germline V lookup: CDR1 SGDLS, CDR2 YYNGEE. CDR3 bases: TGTGCCAGCAGCGTAGGGCATAGCCTCAATGAGCAGTTCTTC. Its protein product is CASSVGHSLNEQFF.

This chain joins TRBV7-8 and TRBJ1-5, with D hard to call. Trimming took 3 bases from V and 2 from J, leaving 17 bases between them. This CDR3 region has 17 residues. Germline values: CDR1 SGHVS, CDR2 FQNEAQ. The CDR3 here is CASSFLGEVSRNQPQHF. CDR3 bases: TGTGCCAGCAGCTTTTTAGGAGAGGTCTCCCGCAATCAGCCCCAGCATTTT.

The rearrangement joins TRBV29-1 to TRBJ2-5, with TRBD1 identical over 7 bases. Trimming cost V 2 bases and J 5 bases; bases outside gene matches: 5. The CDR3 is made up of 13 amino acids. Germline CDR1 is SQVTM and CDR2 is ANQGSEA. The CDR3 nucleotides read TGCAGCGTTGAATTAGGGGGCCGGGAGACCCAGTACTTC. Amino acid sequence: CSVELGGRETQYF.

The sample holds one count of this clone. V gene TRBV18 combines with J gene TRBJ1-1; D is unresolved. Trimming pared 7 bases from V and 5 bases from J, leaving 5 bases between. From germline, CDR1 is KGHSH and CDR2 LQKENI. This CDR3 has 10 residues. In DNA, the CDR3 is TGTGCCAGCTACCGGACTGAAGCTTTCTTT. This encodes CASYRTEAFF.

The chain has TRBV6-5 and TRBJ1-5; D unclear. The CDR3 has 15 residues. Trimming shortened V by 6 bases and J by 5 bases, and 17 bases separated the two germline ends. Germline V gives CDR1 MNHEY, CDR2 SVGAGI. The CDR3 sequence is CASSPWTGGDQPQHF. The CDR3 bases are TGTGCCAGCAGCCCCTGGACGGGCGGAGATCAGCCCCAGCATTTT.

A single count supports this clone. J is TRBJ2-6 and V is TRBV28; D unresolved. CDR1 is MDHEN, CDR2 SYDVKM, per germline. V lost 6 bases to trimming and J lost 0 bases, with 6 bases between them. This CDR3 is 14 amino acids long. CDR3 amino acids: CASSLGSGANVLTF. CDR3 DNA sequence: TGTGCCAGCAGCCTCGGCTCTGGGGCCAACGTCCTGACTTTC.

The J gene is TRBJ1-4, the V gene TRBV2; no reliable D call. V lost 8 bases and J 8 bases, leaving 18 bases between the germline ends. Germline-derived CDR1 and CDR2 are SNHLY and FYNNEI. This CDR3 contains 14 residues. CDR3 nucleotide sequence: TGTGCCAGCGGCAACCGGAGGAATGGAGAAAAACTGTTTTTT. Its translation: CASGNRRNGEKLFF.

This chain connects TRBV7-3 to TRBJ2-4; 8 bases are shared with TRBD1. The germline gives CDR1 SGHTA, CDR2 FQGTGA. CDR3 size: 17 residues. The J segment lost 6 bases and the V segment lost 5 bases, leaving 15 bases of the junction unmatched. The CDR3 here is CASSPGQGSGVGNIQYF. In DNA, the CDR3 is TGTGCCAGCAGCCCCGGACAGGGATCGGGGGTTGGAAACATTCAGTACTTC. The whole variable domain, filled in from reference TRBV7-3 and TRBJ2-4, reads GAGVSQTPSNKVTEKGKYVELRCDPISGHTALYWYRQSLGQGPEFLIYFQGTGAADDSGLPNDRFFAVRPEGSVSTLKIQRTERGDSAVYLCASSPGQGSGVGNIQYFGAGTRLSVL.

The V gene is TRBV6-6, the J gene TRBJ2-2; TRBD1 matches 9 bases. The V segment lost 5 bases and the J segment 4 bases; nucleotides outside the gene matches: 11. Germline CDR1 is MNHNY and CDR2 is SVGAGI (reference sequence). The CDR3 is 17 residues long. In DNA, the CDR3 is TGTGCCAGCAGTCGAGGGGGGGACAGGGTGGCCACCGGGGAGCTGTTTTTT. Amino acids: CASSRGGDRVATGELFF.